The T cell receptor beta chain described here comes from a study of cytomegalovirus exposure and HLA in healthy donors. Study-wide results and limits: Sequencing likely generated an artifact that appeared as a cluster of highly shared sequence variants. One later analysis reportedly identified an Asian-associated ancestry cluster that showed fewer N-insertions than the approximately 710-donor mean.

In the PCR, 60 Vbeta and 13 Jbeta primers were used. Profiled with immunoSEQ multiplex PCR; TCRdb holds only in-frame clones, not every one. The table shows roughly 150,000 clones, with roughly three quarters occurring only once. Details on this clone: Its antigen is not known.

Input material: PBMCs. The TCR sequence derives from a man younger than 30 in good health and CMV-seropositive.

CDR3 DNA sequence: TGTGCCAGCTCAGCCGGGGGTTCCATGAACACTGAAGCTTTCTTT. Encoded protein: CASSAGGSMNTEAFF. V usage is TRBV18 and J usage is TRBJ1-1, with D possibly being TRBD1 (5 bases). Trimming left V 5 bases short and J 0 bases short, with 13 bases between. The CDR3 loop spans 15 amino acids. Germline CDR1 is KGHSH and CDR2 is LQKENI.